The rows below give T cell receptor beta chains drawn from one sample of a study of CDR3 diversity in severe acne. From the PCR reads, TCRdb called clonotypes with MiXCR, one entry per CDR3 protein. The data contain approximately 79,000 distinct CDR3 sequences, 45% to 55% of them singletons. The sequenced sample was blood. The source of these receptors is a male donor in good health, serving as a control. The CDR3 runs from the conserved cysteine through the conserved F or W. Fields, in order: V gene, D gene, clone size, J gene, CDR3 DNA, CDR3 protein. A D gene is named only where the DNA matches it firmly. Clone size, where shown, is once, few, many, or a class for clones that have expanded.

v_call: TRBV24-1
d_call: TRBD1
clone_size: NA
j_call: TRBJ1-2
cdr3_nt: TGTGCCATCAGCACACAGGGGTTTAATGGCTACACCTTC
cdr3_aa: CAISTQGFNGYTF

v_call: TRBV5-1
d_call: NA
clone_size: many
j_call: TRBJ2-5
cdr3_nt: TGCGCCAGCAGCTTGGAAGGGTTGGAGACCCAGTACTTC
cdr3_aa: CASSLEGLETQYF

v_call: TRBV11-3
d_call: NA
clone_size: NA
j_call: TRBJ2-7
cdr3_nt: TGTGCCAGCAGCTTACTAGTCAGGGTCGAAGAGCAGTACTTC
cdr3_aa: CASSLLVRVEEQYF

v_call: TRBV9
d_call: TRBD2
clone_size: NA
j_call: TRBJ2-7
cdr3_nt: TGTGCCAGCAGCGTATCGGCGGGAGATACCTACGAGCAGTACTTC
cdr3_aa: CASSVSAGDTYEQYF

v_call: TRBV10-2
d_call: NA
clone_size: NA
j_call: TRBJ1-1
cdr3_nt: TGCGCCAGCAGTGACAGGGAGACTGAAGCTTTCTTT
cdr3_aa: CASSDRETEAFF

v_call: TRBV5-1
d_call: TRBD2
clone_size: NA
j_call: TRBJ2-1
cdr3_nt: TGCGCCAGCAGCCCCGGACTAGCGGGAGCCCCCAATGAGCAGTTCTTC
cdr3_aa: CASSPGLAGAPNEQFF

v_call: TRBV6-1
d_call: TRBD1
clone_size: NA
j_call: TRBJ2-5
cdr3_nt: TGTGCCACCACCCGGGACAGCCCCAATCAGCCCCAGTACTTC
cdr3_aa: CATTRDSPNQPQYF

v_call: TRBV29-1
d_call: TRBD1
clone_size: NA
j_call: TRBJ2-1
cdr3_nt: TGCAGCGTCGAAGGGACAGGGGTTGCGGGACGGTACGATGAGCAGTTCTTC
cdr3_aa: CSVEGTGVAGRYDEQFF

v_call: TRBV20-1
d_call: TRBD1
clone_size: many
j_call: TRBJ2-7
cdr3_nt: TGCAGTGCCCTGCCGGGACAGGGAATTTTTAACACCTACGAGCAGTACTTC
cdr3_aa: CSALPGQGIFNTYEQYF

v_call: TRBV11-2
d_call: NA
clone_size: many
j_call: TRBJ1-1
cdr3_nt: TGTGCCAGCAGCCTACCGGGACACCAGAACACTGAAGCTTTCTTT
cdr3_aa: CASSLPGHQNTEAFF

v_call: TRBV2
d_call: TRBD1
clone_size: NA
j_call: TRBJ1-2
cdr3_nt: TGTGCCAGCAGCGGGGACAGGGAGGGTGGCTACACCTTC
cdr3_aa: CASSGDREGGYTF

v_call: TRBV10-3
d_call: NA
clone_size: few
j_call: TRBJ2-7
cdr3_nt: TGTGCCATCAGTGATCCACCAGGCCACGAGCAGTACTTC
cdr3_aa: CAISDPPGHEQYF

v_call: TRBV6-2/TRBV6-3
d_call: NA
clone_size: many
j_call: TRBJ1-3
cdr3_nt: TGTGCCAGCAGTCGGGACTTCTCTGGAAACACCATATATTTT
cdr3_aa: CASSRDFSGNTIYF

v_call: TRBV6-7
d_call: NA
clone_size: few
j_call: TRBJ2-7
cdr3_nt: TGTGCCAGCAGCCGATATTTGAGGTACGAGCAGTACTTC
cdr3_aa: CASSRYLRYEQYF

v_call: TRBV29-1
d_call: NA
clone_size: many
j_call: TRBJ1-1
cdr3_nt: TGCAGCGGTTCAGCGTTTTTCCCGGGACTTTACACTGAAGCTTTCTTT
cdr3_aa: CSGSAFFPGLYTEAFF

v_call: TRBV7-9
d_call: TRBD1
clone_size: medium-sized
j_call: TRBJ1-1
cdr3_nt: TGTGCCAGCAGCCTAAAGACAGGGGGCACTGAAGCTTTCTTT
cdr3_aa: CASSLKTGGTEAFF

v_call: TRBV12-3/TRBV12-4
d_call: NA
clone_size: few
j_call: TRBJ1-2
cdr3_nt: TGTGCCAGCAGCCCAACCGGGACCGATTCAACTAGGCGGCATGGCTACACCTTC
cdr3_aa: CASSPTGTDSTRRHGYTF

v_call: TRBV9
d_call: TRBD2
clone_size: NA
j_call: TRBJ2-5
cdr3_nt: TGTGCCAGCAGCGTAGGTCCTAGCGGGAGGACACAAGAGACCCAGTACTTC
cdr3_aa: CASSVGPSGRTQETQYF

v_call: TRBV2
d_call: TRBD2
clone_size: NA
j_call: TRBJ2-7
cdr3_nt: TGTGCCAGCAGCCACCGGACTAGCGGGAGTTCCTACGGGCAGTACTTC
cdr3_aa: CASSHRTSGSSYGQYF

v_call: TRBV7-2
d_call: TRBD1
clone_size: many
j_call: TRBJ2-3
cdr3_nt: TGTGCCAGCAGGAAAAGGGGACAGAGCACAGATACGCAGTATTTT
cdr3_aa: CASRKRGQSTDTQYF

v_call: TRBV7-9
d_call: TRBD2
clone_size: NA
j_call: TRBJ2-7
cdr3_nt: TGTGCCAGCAAGGGTGATAGCGGGAGCTACGAGCAGTACTTC
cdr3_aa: CASKGDSGSYEQYF

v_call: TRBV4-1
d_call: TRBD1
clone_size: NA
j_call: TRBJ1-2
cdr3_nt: TGCGCCAGCAGCCCCTCGTATCGGACAGGGGCGGGATACTATGGCTACACCTTC
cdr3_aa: CASSPSYRTGAGYYGYTF

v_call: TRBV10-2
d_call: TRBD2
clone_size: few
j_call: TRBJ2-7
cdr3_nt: TGCGCCAGCAGTGAGGAGCGGGGGGTAGACTCCTACGAGCAGTACTTC
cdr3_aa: CASSEERGVDSYEQYF

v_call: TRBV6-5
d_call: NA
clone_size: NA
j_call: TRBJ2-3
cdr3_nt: TGTGCAATCAAGGATAAGGGCACTTACACAGATACGCAGTATTTT
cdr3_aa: CAIKDKGTYTDTQYF

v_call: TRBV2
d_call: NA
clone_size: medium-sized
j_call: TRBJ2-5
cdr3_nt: TGTGCCAGCGGACGGGAAGGGGAGACCCAGTACTTC
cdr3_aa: CASGREGETQYF

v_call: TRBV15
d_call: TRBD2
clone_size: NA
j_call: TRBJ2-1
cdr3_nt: TGTGCCACCAGCAGGCTAGCGGGAGTTAGCAATGAGCAGTTCTTC
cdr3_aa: CATSRLAGVSNEQFF

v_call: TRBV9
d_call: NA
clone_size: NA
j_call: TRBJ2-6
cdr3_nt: NA
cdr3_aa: CASSVGGWLHLRF

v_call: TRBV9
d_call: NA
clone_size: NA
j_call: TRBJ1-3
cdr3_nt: TGTGCCAGCAGCGCGCTCGACGAGACTGGAAACACCATATATTTT
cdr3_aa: CASSALDETGNTIYF

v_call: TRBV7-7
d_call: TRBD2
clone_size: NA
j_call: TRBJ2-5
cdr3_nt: TGTGCTAGCAGCTTTGGACTAGCGGGCCTTGAAGAGACCCAGTACTTC
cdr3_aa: CASSFGLAGLEETQYF

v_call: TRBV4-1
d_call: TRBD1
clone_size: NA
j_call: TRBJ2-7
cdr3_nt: TGCGCCAGCAGCCGTGGGACAGGAACCTCCTACGAGCAGTACTTC
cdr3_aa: CASSRGTGTSYEQYF

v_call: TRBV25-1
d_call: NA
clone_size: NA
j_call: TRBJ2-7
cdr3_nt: TGTGCCAGCAGTCCCGTTGGGTTAAACGAGCAGTACTTC
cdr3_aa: CASSPVGLNEQYF

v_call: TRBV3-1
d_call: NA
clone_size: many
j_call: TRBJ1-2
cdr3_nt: TGTGCCAGCAGCCAAGATCCAACAGGGTCGGACTATGGCTACACCTTC
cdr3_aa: CASSQDPTGSDYGYTF

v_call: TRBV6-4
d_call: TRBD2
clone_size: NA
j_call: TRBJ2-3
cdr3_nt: TGTGCCAGCAGGGATCCGGGACTAGCGGGAGCTTCGGATACGCAGTATTTT
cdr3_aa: CASRDPGLAGASDTQYF

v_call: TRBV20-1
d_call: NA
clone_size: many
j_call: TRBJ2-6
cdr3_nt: TGCAGTGCTGAGAGGGCAGGGGGGGCCAACGTCCTGACTTTC
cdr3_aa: CSAERAGGANVLTF

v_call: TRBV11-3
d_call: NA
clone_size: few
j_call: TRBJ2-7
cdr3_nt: TGTGCCAGCGCCCAGGGCGTCGGGCCACCTTACGAGCAGTACTTC
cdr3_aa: CASAQGVGPPYEQYF

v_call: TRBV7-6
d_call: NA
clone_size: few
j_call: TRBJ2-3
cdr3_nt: TGTGCCAGCAGCTCGAACTCAGAGACAGATACGCAGTATTTT
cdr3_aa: CASSSNSETDTQYF

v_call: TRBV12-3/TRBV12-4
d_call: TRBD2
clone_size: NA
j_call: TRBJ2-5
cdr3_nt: TGTGCCAGCAGTTCCCGCGGTAGCGGGAGGGGGGTAGGAGAGACCCAGTACTTC
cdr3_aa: CASSSRGSGRGVGETQYF

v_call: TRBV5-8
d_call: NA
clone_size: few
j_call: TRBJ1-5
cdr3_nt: TGTGCCAGCCGTAAGGGCGGGGGTAACTACCAGCCCCAGCATTTT
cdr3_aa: CASRKGGGNYQPQHF

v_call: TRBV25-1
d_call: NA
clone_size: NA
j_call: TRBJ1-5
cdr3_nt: TGTGCCAGCAGTTTCAGTCAGAGGCGTCAGCCCCAGCATTTT
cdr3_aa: CASSFSQRRQPQHF

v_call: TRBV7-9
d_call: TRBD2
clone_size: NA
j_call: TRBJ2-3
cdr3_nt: TGTGCCAGCAGCCCCGGGACTAGTGGGTTAGATACGCAGTATTTT
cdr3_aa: CASSPGTSGLDTQYF

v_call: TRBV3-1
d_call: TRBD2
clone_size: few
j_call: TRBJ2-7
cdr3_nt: TGTGCCAGCAGCCAAGAGTTAATCGGCGGGAGGGCGGCGATAGGTGAGCAGTACTTC
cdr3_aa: CASSQELIGGRAAIGEQYF

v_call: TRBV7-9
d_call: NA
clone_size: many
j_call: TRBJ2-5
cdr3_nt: TGTGCCAGCAGCTTAGTCGGGGGCGCTTCGGCACCCGAGACCCAGTACTTC
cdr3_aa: CASSLVGGASAPETQYF

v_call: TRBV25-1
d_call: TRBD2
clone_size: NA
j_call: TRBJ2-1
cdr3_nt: TGTGCCAGCAGTGAAGGGACTAGCGGGGGGCCGCGGAATGAGCAGTTCTTC
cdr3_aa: CASSEGTSGGPRNEQFF

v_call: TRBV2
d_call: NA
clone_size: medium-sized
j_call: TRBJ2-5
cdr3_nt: TGTGCCAGCAGTATGAAAATGGGGTTCGAGACCCAGTACTTC
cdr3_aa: CASSMKMGFETQYF

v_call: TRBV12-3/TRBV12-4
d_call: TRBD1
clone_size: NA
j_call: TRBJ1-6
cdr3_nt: TGTGCCAGCAGTTACACTGTCCTGGGGGACAGTAATTCACCCCTCCACTTT
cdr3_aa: CASSYTVLGDSNSPLHF

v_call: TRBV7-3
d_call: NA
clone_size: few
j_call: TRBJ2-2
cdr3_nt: TGTGCCAGCAGCTTAGTCGGGACTTTTAACACCGGGGAGCTGTTTTTT
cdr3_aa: CASSLVGTFNTGELFF

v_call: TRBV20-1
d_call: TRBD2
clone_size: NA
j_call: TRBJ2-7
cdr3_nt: TGCAGTGCTAGAGATAGGGAACTAGCGGGGACCCCCTACGAGCAGTACTTC
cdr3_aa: CSARDRELAGTPYEQYF

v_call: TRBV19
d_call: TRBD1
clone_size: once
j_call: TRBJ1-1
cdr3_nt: TGTGCCAGTAGTATCAGGGGGCCTACTGAAGCTTTCTTT
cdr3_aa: CASSIRGPTEAFF

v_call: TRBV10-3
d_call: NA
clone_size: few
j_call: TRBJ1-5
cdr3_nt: TGTGCCATCAGTGGACAGGAGGGGTTTGGGCAGCCCCAGCATTTT
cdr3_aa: CAISGQEGFGQPQHF